These T cell receptor beta chains were read from a single sample in a study of blood T cells in healthy people across ages. TCRdb ran MiXCR on the 5' RACE reads and lists one entry per CDR3 protein. Of 1.5 million to 2 million distinct CDR3 sequences listed, about 31% are singletons. Material for sequencing was blood. The receptors were sampled from a woman aged 25 to 39 in good health. The CDR3 runs from the conserved cysteine through the conserved F or W. Each record gives: J gene, D gene, clone size, V gene, CDR3 protein, CDR3 DNA. A D gene is named only where the DNA matches it firmly. Clone size, where shown, is once, few, many, or a class for clones that have expanded.

>TRBJ2-1|TRBD2|NA|TRBV6-5
CASGSGSRSYNEQFF
TGTGCCAGCGGTAGCGGGAGTAGGTCCTACAATGAGCAGTTCTTC
>TRBJ1-2|NA|few|TRBV7-9
CASSSPPRQHYTF
TGTGCCAGCAGCTCCCCTCCCCGACAGCACTACACCTTC
>TRBJ2-7|NA|few|TRBV20-1
CSAQKVGPYEQYF
TGCAGTGCGCAGAAGGTCGGCCCCTACGAGCAGTACTTC
>TRBJ2-3|NA|NA|TRBV9
CASGVAWRDTQYF
TGTGCCAGCGGCGTAGCTTGGAGGGATACGCAGTATTTT
>TRBJ1-1|NA|NA|TRBV7-9
CASSLALGRMNTEAFF
TGTGCCAGCAGCTTAGCGCTGGGACGGATGAACACTGAAGCTTTCTTT
>TRBJ1-6|TRBD1|NA|TRBV4-1
CASSQGQASSPLHF
TGCGCCAGCAGCCAGGGACAGGCGAGTTCACCCCTCCACTTT
>TRBJ1-2|TRBD1|NA|TRBV28
CASQDRRYGYTF
TGTGCCAGTCAGGACAGGCGCTATGGCTACACCTTC
>TRBJ2-3|NA|NA|TRBV9
CASSVEGRGGDTQYF
TGTGCCAGCAGCGTAGAGGGAAGAGGTGGAGATACGCAGTATTTT
>TRBJ1-5|NA|NA|TRBV20-1
CSASGVDQPQHF
TGCAGTGCTTCAGGGGTGGATCAGCCCCAGCATTTT
>TRBJ2-1|TRBD1|few|TRBV20-1
CSALHTGTGRNEQFF
TGCAGTGCTCTACATACCGGGACAGGGCGGAATGAGCAGTTCTTC
>TRBJ1-2|NA|few|TRBV30
CAWSASRANYGYTF
TGTGCCTGGAGTGCCTCACGGGCAAACTATGGCTACACCTTC
>TRBJ2-7|NA|NA|TRBV19
CASSTPWPRAYEQYF
TGTGCCAGTAGTACACCCTGGCCCCGGGCCTACGAGCAGTACTTC
>TRBJ2-4|TRBD2|few|TRBV24-1
CATSDSGGEIAKNIQYF
TGTGCCACCAGTGATTCTGGGGGGGAAATCGCCAAAAACATTCAGTACTTC
>TRBJ2-1|TRBD1|few|TRBV7-3
CASSLIGTGKDGEQFF
TGTGCCAGCAGCTTAATCGGGACAGGGAAGGATGGTGAGCAGTTCTTC
>TRBJ2-3|TRBD2|NA|TRBV5-5
CASSRSSGGGADTQYF
TGTGCCAGCAGTCGTTCTAGCGGGGGGGGGGCAGATACGCAGTATTTT
>TRBJ1-6|NA|NA|TRBV14
CASSQEFVSPLHF
TGTGCCAGCAGCCAAGAGTTCGTTTCACCCCTCCACTTT
>TRBJ2-1|TRBD1|NA|TRBV27
CASGIGTGGHNEQFF
TGTGCCAGCGGAATCGGGACAGGGGGACACAATGAGCAGTTCTTC
>TRBJ2-5|NA|NA|TRBV27
CASSPGQRSGMGETQYF
TGTGCCAGCAGTCCGGGACAGCGTAGCGGGATGGGGGAGACCCAGTACTTC
>TRBJ2-5|TRBD1|NA|TRBV2
CASSERLRGQQETQYF
TGTGCCAGCAGTGAAAGGTTGAGGGGGCAGCAAGAGACCCAGTACTTC
>TRBJ2-7|NA|NA|TRBV20-1
CSARKGEISHEQYF
TGCAGTGCTAGGAAAGGGGAGATCTCCCACGAGCAGTACTTC
>TRBJ2-5|NA|NA|TRBV6-1
CASSEEALRETQYF
TGTGCCAGCAGTGAAGAAGCTTTACGGGAGACCCAGTACTTC
>TRBJ2-5|TRBD2|NA|TRBV30
CAWISWAGTSGSRQETQYF
TGTGCCTGGATTTCGTGGGCCGGGACTAGCGGGAGTAGGCAAGAGACCCAGTACTTC
>TRBJ2-1|TRBD2|NA|TRBV19
CASRPGLARPGGSYNEQFF
TGTGCCAGTAGGCCGGGACTAGCGAGACCAGGGGGATCCTACAATGAGCAGTTCTTC
>TRBJ2-7|NA|NA|TRBV3-1
CASSHGTGEQYF
TGTGCCAGCAGCCACGGGACTGGGGAGCAGTACTTC
>TRBJ1-5|NA|few|TRBV10-3
CATRDSNQPQHF
TGTGCCACCCGGGATAGCAATCAGCCCCAGCATTTT
>TRBJ2-5|TRBD2|few|TRBV4-1
CASSRRLAGGRQETQYF
TGCGCCAGCAGCCGAAGACTAGCGGGGGGGCGACAAGAGACCCAGTACTTC
>TRBJ2-7|TRBD2|NA|TRBV7-2
CASSPFALAGYEQDF
TGTGCCAGCAGCCCTTTTGCGTTAGCGGGGTACGAGCAGGACTTC
>TRBJ2-5|NA|NA|TRBV6-2/TRBV6-3
CASSPPIPGETQYF
TGTGCCAGCAGTCCCCCGATTCCTGGGGAGACCCAGTACTTC
>TRBJ2-2|TRBD2|NA|TRBV4-1
CASSQGEGLGELFF
TGCGCCAGCAGCCAAGGGGAGGGGCTCGGGGAGCTGTTTTTT
>TRBJ2-3|TRBD2|many|TRBV20-1
CSAWSLGLATRRGTDTQYF
TGCAGTGCTTGGAGTCTAGGACTAGCGACCCGAAGGGGTACAGATACGCAGTATTTT
>TRBJ1-1|NA|NA|TRBV15
CATSRVGSEAFF
TGTGCCACCAGCAGAGTGGGGAGCGAAGCTTTCTTT
>TRBJ2-7|TRBD2|NA|TRBV20-1
CSARPPGTSGAEFYEQYF
TGCAGTGCTAGGCCTCCTGGGACTAGCGGGGCAGAATTCTACGAGCAGTACTTC
>TRBJ1-1|NA|few|TRBV7-3
CASSPGTYKNTEAFF
TGTGCCAGCAGCCCGGGGACCTACAAAAACACTGAAGCTTTCTTT
>TRBJ1-2|NA|NA|TRBV20-1
CSPRGGQLYGYTF
TGCAGTCCGCGGGGAGGACAGTTATATGGCTACACCTTC
>TRBJ2-5|NA|few|TRBV2
CASSATGRGEETQYF
TGTGCCAGCAGCGCTACAGGACGCGGAGAAGAGACCCAGTACTTC
>TRBJ2-2|NA|NA|TRBV5-1
CASLSGAVNTGELFF
TGCGCCAGCTTAAGTGGTGCGGTGAACACCGGGGAGCTGTTTTTT
>TRBJ1-2|NA|few|TRBV20-1
CSAEDPADGYTF
TGCAGTGCTGAAGACCCGGCGGATGGCTACACCTTC